Presented here are 21 T cell receptor beta chains from one specimen sequenced in a study of cytomegalovirus exposure and HLA in healthy donors. PCR employed 60 Vbeta and 13 Jbeta primers. Sequenced by immunoSEQ multiplex PCR; TCRdb stores in-frame clones only, minus some. The sample contains approximately 110,000 clones, 80% to 90% of which appear only once. The sequencing sample was made of PBMCs. The origin of the receptors is a woman between 25 and 40 years old in good health and CMV-seronegative.

The chain links TRBV5-5 to TRBJ1-4, with D hard to call. V lost 2 bases, J lost 7 bases, and 15 bases lay in between. Germline CDR1 and CDR2: SGHKS and YYEKEE (reference sequence). The CDR3 is 15 residues long. CDR3 DNA: TGTGCCAGCAGCTTTGGTTCGATAGATGGTGAAAAACTGTTTTTT. The encoded protein is CASSFGSIDGEKLFF.

CDR3 sequence (DNA): TGTGCCAGCAGTCTCCGGGGACTCTATGGCTACACCTTC. Residues: CASSLRGLYGYTF. The chain couples TRBV7-2 to TRBJ1-2; possibly TRBD1 for D (5 bases). The CDR3 consists of 13 residues. V gave up 6 bases and J gave up 4 bases, with 12 bases separating them. Germline loops: CDR1 SGHTA, CDR2 FQGNSA.

The chain couples TRBV11-2 to TRBJ2-3, with D unresolved. Germline CDR1 and CDR2: SGHAT and FQNNGV. Deletions cut 3 bases from V and 4 bases from J, with 5 bases between. CDR3 length equals 12 residues. CDR3 residues: CASSFSADTQYF. Here the CDR3 DNA reads TGTGCCAGCAGCTTTAGTGCAGATACGCAGTATTTT.

The chain is built from TRBV5-1 and TRBJ2-5; the match to TRBD2 covers 8 bases. J was trimmed by 5 bases and V by 1 base; bases with no gene match: 4. The CDR3 loop spans 14 amino acids. Germline-derived CDR1 and CDR2 are SGHRS and YFSETQ. Here the CDR3 reads CASSLSPGGETQYF. The CDR3 DNA reads as TGCGCCAGCAGCTTGAGTCCGGGAGGGGAGACCCAGTACTTC.

The rearrangement joins TRBV5-1 to TRBJ2-5; possible D gene TRBD1, 6 bases. The CDR3 loop spans 14 amino acids. Germline V CDR1 and CDR2: SGHRS, YFSETQ. V was pared by 1 base and J by 3 bases, with 10 bases between. The CDR3 here is CASSLSTGKETQYF. CDR3 in DNA: TGCGCCAGCAGCTTGAGCACAGGGAAAGAGACCCAGTACTTC.

This clone has only a few counts. V gene TRBV5-1 combines with J gene TRBJ2-1, with 12 bases fitting TRBD2. The V and J ends lost 4 bases and 0 bases, in that order; junction bases with no gene match: 5. The CDR3 is 17 residues long. Looked up from germline, CDR1 is SGHRS and CDR2 is YFSETQ. The CDR3 region has the DNA TGCGCCAGCAGCAGACTAGCGGGGGACCACTCCTACAATGAGCAGTTCTTC. Amino acid sequence: CASSRLAGDHSYNEQFF.

This chain uses TRBV4-1 with TRBJ1-4; 7 bases map to TRBD1. Germline V gives CDR1 MGHRA, CDR2 YSYEKL. This CDR3 is 17 amino acids long. Losses at the gene ends were 2 bases for V and 5 bases for J; bases not matched to a gene: 11. The CDR3 DNA is TGCGCCAGCAGCCAAAGACAGGGCTTCCCTACAAATGAAAAACTGTTTTTT. It translates to CASSQRQGFPTNEKLFF.

This chain joins TRBV7-9 and TRBJ1-1, with a weak D call TRBD1 (6 bases). V lost 8 bases and J 2 bases, leaving 12 bases between the germline ends. The CDR3 runs 13 residues. CDR1 and CDR2 (germline): SEHNR, FQNEAQ (reference sequence). Here the CDR3 DNA reads TGTGCCAGCTCCGGGACACTTAACACTGAAGCTTTCTTT. Encoded protein: CASSGTLNTEAFF.

The chain links TRBV20-1 to TRBJ2-1; TRBD1 matches at 7 bases. The CDR3 runs 11 residues. J lost 9 bases, V lost 1 base, and 0 bases had no gene match. Germline-derived CDR1 and CDR2 are DFQATT and SNEGSKA (reference sequence). The CDR3 loop is CSARGTGEQFF. For the CDR3, the DNA is TGCAGTGCTAGAGGGACAGGTGAGCAGTTCTTC.

V gene TRBV5-6 combines with J gene TRBJ2-7; a weak D match, TRBD2 (5 bases). Germline V gives CDR1 SGHDT, CDR2 YYEEEE. This CDR3 is built from 13 residues. Trimming stripped 0 bases from V and 3 bases from J, with 7 bases between. CDR3 residues: CASSLDGNYEQYF. DNA for the CDR3: TGTGCCAGCAGCTTGGACGGGAACTACGAGCAGTACTTC.

DNA of the CDR3: TGTGCCAGCAGTTTCCTAACAGGGGGCGGGGAGCTGTTTTTT. Its translation is CASSFLTGGGELFF. The rearrangement uses TRBV27 and TRBJ2-2, with 8 bases lining up with TRBD1. The V gene's germline CDR1 is MNHEY and CDR2 SMNVEV (reference sequence). V shed 3 bases and J 7 bases; nucleotides not matched to a gene: 4. The CDR3 length is 14 residues.

This clone was found a few times. CDR3 loop: CASSYRVWTGNSPLHF. CDR3 in DNA: TGTGCCAGCAGTTACCGTGTATGGACAGGGAATTCACCCCTCCACTTT. The rearrangement uses TRBV6-5 and TRBJ1-6; 8 nucleotides match TRBD1. This CDR3 comprises 16 residues. J was trimmed by 7 bases and V by 2 bases; bases with no gene match: 7. Germline CDR1 MNHEY, CDR2 SVGAGI.

This clone was seen just once. The chain links TRBV14 to TRBJ2-3; a possible D gene is TRBD1 (6 bases). The germline V gene has CDR1 SGHDN and CDR2 FVKESK. The CDR3 has 17 residues. Trimming took 0 bases from V and 2 from J, leaving 15 bases between them. The CDR3: CASSQDWGQGLTDTQYF. In DNA form, the CDR3 reads TGTGCCAGCAGCCAAGATTGGGGGCAGGGCCTCACAGATACGCAGTATTTT. Combining the CDR3 with reference TRBV14 and TRBJ2-3 gives the whole variable domain EAGVTQFPSHSVIEKGQTVTLRCDPISGHDNLYWYRRVMGKEIKFLLHFVKESKQDESGMPNNRFLAERTGGTYSTLKVQPAELEDSGVYFCASSQDWGQGLTDTQYFGPGTRLTVL.

The chain combines TRBV5-4 with TRBJ1-1; TRBD1 might be the D (6 bases). V was trimmed by 1 base and J by 7 bases, leaving 14 bases between them. CDR3 length equals 14 residues. Germline lookup yields CDR1 SGHNT and CDR2 YYREEE (reference sequence). The CDR3 reads CASSLSGAGLEAFF. The CDR3 bases are TGTGCCAGCAGCTTGTCAGGGGCTGGCCTTGAAGCTTTCTTT.

V and J are TRBV7-3 and TRBJ1-4; 10 bases agree with TRBD1. V lost 4 bases to trimming and J lost 7 bases; unmatched junction nucleotides: 12. CDR1 SGHTA and CDR2 FQGTGA come from the germline V gene. This CDR3 spans 17 amino acids. CDR3 nucleotide sequence: TGTGCCAGCAGCTGTTCAGTTGGGACAGGGGTGTGTGAAAAACTGTTTTTT. Amino acids: CASSCSVGTGVCEKLFF.

This chain connects TRBV6-7 to TRBJ2-1; 9 nucleotides line up with TRBD1. TRBV6-7 is an ORF, with its function uncertain. This CDR3 is 16 amino acids long. Germline trimming cut 3 bases from V and 3 bases from J; bases unmatched to any gene: 6. CDR3 sequence reads: CASSYPRDRVYNEQFF. The CDR3 DNA reads TGTGCCAGCAGTTATCCTCGGGACAGGGTCTACAATGAGCAGTTCTTC.

The rearrangement links TRBV2 to TRBJ2-2; D perhaps matches TRBD1 (7 bases). The germline CDR1 and CDR2 sequences are SNHLY and FYNNEI. The V gene lost 3 bases and the J gene lost 7 bases, with 15 bases spanning the gap. The CDR3 length is 15 residues. CDR3 protein: CASSDGAGGSGELFF. CDR3 DNA sequence: TGTGCCAGCAGTGACGGGGCAGGGGGGAGCGGGGAGCTGTTTTTT.

To note about this clone: Other DNA sequences in the sample encode the same CDR3. The chain links TRBV5-1 to TRBJ1-2; D is unclear. This CDR3 is built from 15 residues. Germline V gene sequence: CDR1 SGHRS, CDR2 YFSETQ. With 4 bases removed from V and 1 base from J, the gap between germline ends came to 14 bases. The CDR3 is CASSPPLRVNYGYTF. The CDR3 DNA reads as TGCGCCAGCAGCCCTCCTTTACGGGTTAACTATGGCTACACCTTC. The full variable domain, its missing parts supplied by reference TRBV5-1 and TRBJ1-2, is KAGVTQTPRYLIKTRGQQVTLSCSPISGHRSVSWYQQTPGQGLQFLFEYFSETQRNKGNFPGRFSGRQFSNSRSEMNVSTLELGDSALYLCASSPPLRVNYGYTFGSGTRLTVV.

This chain links TRBV28 with TRBJ1-1; D call uncertain. The CDR3 length is 13 residues. Trimming cost V 2 bases and J 5 bases, with 9 bases left between them. From germline, CDR1 is MDHEN and CDR2 SYDVKM. The CDR3 sequence is CASSLRRWTEAFF. The CDR3 DNA follows: TGTGCCAGCAGTTTAAGGCGGTGGACTGAAGCTTTCTTT.

The rearrangement links TRBV5-6 to TRBJ2-1; D uncertain. From germline, CDR1 is SGHDT and CDR2 YYEEEE. V was clipped by 1 base and J by 6 bases, with 2 bases between them. CDR3 length equals 11 residues. The CDR3 spells CASSLLNEQFF. CDR3 nucleotide sequence: TGTGCCAGCAGCTTGCTCAATGAGCAGTTCTTC. The full variable domain, with the rest looked up from reference TRBV5-6 and TRBJ2-1, is DAGVTQSPTHLIKTRGQQVTLRCSPKSGHDTVSWYQQALGQGPQFIFQYYEEEERQRGNFPDRFSGHQFPNYSSELNVNALLLGDSALYLCASSLLNEQFFGPGTRLTVL.

The V gene is TRBV27, the J gene TRBJ1-5; 9 bases fit TRBD1. J gave up 2 bases and V 6 bases, and 5 bases lay outside the gene matches. Germline values: CDR1 MNHEY, CDR2 SMNVEV (reference sequence). This CDR3 region has 15 residues. The CDR3 is CASRGTGKGNQPQHF. In nucleotides, the CDR3 is TGTGCCAGCAGGGGGACAGGGAAGGGCAATCAGCCCCAGCATTTT.